The clone carrying this T cell receptor (beta chain) showed up just a few times. This record belongs to a study of cytomegalovirus exposure and HLA in healthy donors. Trimming took 10 bases from V and 2 from J, leaving 9 bases between them. This CDR3 has 12 amino acids. Germline loops: CDR1 MDHEN, CDR2 SYDVKM. PCR employed 60 Vbeta and 13 Jbeta primers. The table came from immunoSEQ multiplex PCR; TCRdb's copy has only in-frame clones and leaves some out. The sample has some 140,000 clones, approximately 80% seen once. The genes are TRBV28 and TRBJ1-5, with D possibly matching TRBD1 (5 bases). The receptor was derived from a man aged 25 to 40 in good health and CMV-seronegative. The source material was PBMCs. The CDR3 region has the DNA TGTGCCACGGGGGGTGGCAATCAGCCCCAGCATTTT. Amino acid sequence: CATGGGNQPQHF.